The 25 T cell receptor beta chains below all came from one sample that was sequenced in a study of response to subunit inactivated influenza vaccine. TCRdb re-called the RT-PCR reads through MiXCR, storing one row per CDR3 protein. The repertoire includes 500,000 to 600,000 distinct CDR3 sequences, 10% to 15% of them detected once, and 10% to 15% sits in the top ten. This specimen consisted of PBMCs from blood, obtained 35 to 45 days after vaccination. The source is a man between 50 and 59 years old who received an inactivated influenza vaccine.

The chain links TRBV3-1 to TRBJ2-6; 7 nucleotides agree with TRBD1. The CDR3 loop spans 18 amino acids. V was pared by 4 bases and J by 0 bases, with 9 bases of the junction left unmatched. Germline values: CDR1 LGHDT, CDR2 YNNKEL (reference sequence). The CDR3 reads CASSLDRVQISGANVLTF. The CDR3 DNA reads TGTGCCAGCAGCCTCGACAGGGTTCAAATCTCTGGGGCCAACGTCCTGACTTTC.

In this sample, this clonotype turned up a few times. The chain is built from TRBV5-1 and TRBJ2-3, with 9 bases aligning to TRBD2. Trimming removed 0 bases from V and 2 bases from J; junction bases left unmatched: 13. Per the germline V gene, CDR1 is SGHRS and CDR2 is YFSETQ. The CDR3 extends over 19 amino acids. DNA of the CDR3: TGCGCCAGCAGCTTGGACCCAGGGCCTATAGCGGGAGACACAGATACGCAGTATTTT. This encodes CASSLDPGPIAGDTDTQYF. Using reference TRBV5-1 and TRBJ2-3 for the parts outside the CDR3, the full variable domain is KAGVTQTPRYLIKTRGQQVTLSCSPISGHRSVSWYQQTPGQGLQFLFEYFSETQRNKGNFPGRFSGRQFSNSRSEMNVSTLELGDSALYLCASSLDPGPIAGDTDTQYFGPGTRLTVL.

The sample holds a few counts of this clonotype. The chain has TRBV5-1 and TRBJ1-4; D ambiguous. CDR3 size: 15 residues. Trimming took 0 bases from V and 0 from J, leaving 6 bases between them. Looked up from germline, CDR1 is SGHRS and CDR2 is YFSETQ. CDR3: CASSLVPATNEKLFF. Written as DNA, the CDR3 is TGCGCCAGCAGCTTGGTCCCTGCAACTAATGAAAAACTGTTTTTT.

This clonotype occurred many times. CDR3 DNA: TGTGCCAGCAATAGGGACAATACAGATACGCAGTATTTT. It specifies CASNRDNTDTQYF. The chain has TRBV6-1 and TRBJ2-3; maybe TRBD1 (6 bases). V lost 7 bases to trimming and J lost 3 bases, with 11 bases between them. The CDR3 runs 13 residues. Germline lookup yields CDR1 MNHNS and CDR2 SASEGT.

This clonotype was observed a handful of times. This chain uses TRBV19 with TRBJ2-1; D is perhaps TRBD2 (5 bases). The CDR3 length is 14 residues. Trimming left V 1 base short and J 7 bases short, with 11 bases between. Germline loops: CDR1 LNHDA, CDR2 SQIVND (reference sequence). The CDR3 DNA reads as TGTGCCAGTAGTATAGCGGGGTATTGGAATGAGCAGTTCTTC. This gives the protein CASSIAGYWNEQFF.

The sample holds many counts of this clonotype. The chain couples TRBV18 to TRBJ1-3; 7 nucleotides match TRBD1. This CDR3 region has 15 residues. The J segment lost 2 bases and the V segment lost 4 bases, leaving 5 bases of the junction unmatched. The germline gives CDR1 KGHSH, CDR2 LQKENI. The DNA for the CDR3 is TGTGCCAGCTCACAAACGGGACAGCCTGGAAACACCATATATTTT. Its protein is CASSQTGQPGNTIYF.

This clonotype was counted between two and nine times. The rearrangement uses TRBV4-3 and TRBJ2-7, with 9 bases fitting TRBD2. The CDR3 extends over 17 amino acids. J lost 3 bases, V lost 0 bases, and 9 bases had no gene match. Germline CDR1 and CDR2: LGHNA and YSLEER. The CDR3 loop is CASSQEASSGSFYEQYF. CDR3 nucleotides: TGCGCCAGCAGCCAAGAGGCTAGTAGCGGGAGTTTCTACGAGCAGTACTTC.

J is TRBJ2-7 and V is TRBV28; 13 bases are a match to TRBD2. V shed 2 bases, J shed 4 bases, and the junction held 5 bases outside the gene matches. The CDR3 runs to 16 residues. Germline V lookup: CDR1 MDHEN, CDR2 SYDVKM. The CDR3 reads CASSLLGTSGKYEQYF. The DNA of the CDR3 is TGTGCCAGCAGTTTACTGGGGACTAGCGGGAAATACGAGCAGTACTTC. Supplemented by reference TRBV28 and TRBJ2-7, the full variable domain reads DVKVTQSSRYLVKRTGEKVFLECVQDMDHENMFWYRQDPGLGLRLIYFSYDVKMKEKGDIPEGYSVSREKKERFSLILESASTNQTSMYLCASSLLGTSGKYEQYFGPGTRLTVT.

The rearrangement uses TRBV20-1 and TRBJ1-1, with a tentative D call TRBD1 (5 bases). Between the trimmed V and J ends, which lost 1 base and 0 bases, there was a span of 9 bases. Per germline, CDR1 DFQATT and CDR2 SNEGSKA (reference sequence). The CDR3 is 14 amino acids. The CDR3 region is CSARVAGLNTEAFF. Here the CDR3 DNA reads TGCAGTGCTAGAGTTGCAGGGTTGAACACTGAAGCTTTCTTT.

V usage is TRBV4-1 and J usage is TRBJ2-2, with a possible D match to TRBD1 (5 bases). The germline CDR1 and CDR2 sequences are MGHRA and YSYEKL. The CDR3 runs 17 residues. V lost 1 base and J lost 0, with 12 bases in between. The CDR3 loop is CASSQVFRQPNTGELFF. The DNA of the CDR3 is TGCGCCAGCAGCCAAGTCTTCAGACAGCCGAACACCGGGGAGCTGTTTTTT.

This clonotype came up a few times. The chain carries TRBV7-9 and TRBJ1-6; no clear D gene. Germline assignment: CDR1 SEHNR and CDR2 FQNEAQ (reference sequence). V dropped 5 bases and J dropped 7 bases, with 12 bases sitting between them. The CDR3 covers 14 residues. The CDR3 DNA is TGTGCCAGCAGCGGAGACATAACAAATTCACCCCTCCACTTT. Protein product: CASSGDITNSPLHF.

This clonotype turned up a few times. J is TRBJ2-3 and V is TRBV4-3, with D unresolved. V was trimmed by 0 bases and J by 0 bases, leaving 10 bases between them. CDR3 size: 16 residues. Germline V CDR1 and CDR2: LGHNA, YSLEER. The CDR3 nucleotides are TGCGCCAGCAGCCAAGATCTTTTCGGGAGCACAGATACGCAGTATTTT. Translated: CASSQDLFGSTDTQYF.

This clonotype was observed a few times. This CDR3 is CSARAQGAGENTEAFF. CDR3 bases: TGCAGTGCTAGAGCTCAGGGGGCGGGAGAGAACACTGAAGCTTTCTTT. The rearrangement joins TRBV20-1 to TRBJ1-1, with 8 bases aligning to TRBD1. The J segment lost 1 base and the V segment lost 1 base, leaving 8 bases of the junction unmatched. From germline, CDR1 is DFQATT and CDR2 SNEGSKA (reference sequence). The CDR3 runs to 16 residues.

This clonotype was detected many times. V gene TRBV12-3 or TRBV12-4 combines with J gene TRBJ2-3, with D perhaps TRBD1 (5 bases). The CDR3 spans 13 residues. V gave up 6 bases and J gave up 3 bases, with 10 bases separating them. The CDR3 region is CASSNSGTDTQYF. The CDR3 region has the DNA TGTGCCAGCAGCAACTCAGGGACAGATACGCAGTATTTT.

This clonotype turned up a few times. The V call is TRBV7-2, the J call TRBJ1-2, with TRBD1 as a possible D gene (5 bases). Between the trimmed V and J ends, which lost 5 bases and 6 bases, there was a span of 13 bases. The CDR3 loop spans 13 amino acids. Germline values: CDR1 SGHTA, CDR2 FQGNSA. CDR3 sequence: CASSRGQRNGYTF. CDR3 nucleotide sequence: TGTGCCAGCAGCAGAGGACAACGGAATGGCTACACCTTC.

The chain couples TRBV7-2 to TRBJ2-1; unclear D gene. Germline V gene sequence: CDR1 SGHTA, CDR2 FQGNSA. This CDR3 has 16 amino acids. The V end was cut by 1 base, the J end by 3 bases, with 13 bases between. The CDR3 nucleotides read TGTGCCAGCAGCTTAGGGCGGCGACGGAGCTACAATGAGCAGTTCTTC. Translation gives CASSLGRRRSYNEQFF.

The V and J genes are TRBV7-2 and TRBJ1-4, with 8 bases identical to TRBD1. The CDR3 totals 15 residues. The V gene end was trimmed by 4 bases and the J gene end by 8 bases; junction bases not matched to a gene: 9. Germline V gives CDR1 SGHTA, CDR2 FQGNSA. The CDR3 nucleotides are TGTGCCAGCAGCTCCCAGGGGGCCCCTAGAGAAAAACTGTTTTTT. Translating gives CASSSQGAPREKLFF.

J is TRBJ2-1 and V is TRBV28; TRBD1 is a possible D gene (6 bases). The germline CDR1 and CDR2 sequences are MDHEN and SYDVKM. V was cut by 4 bases and J by 0 bases, with 13 bases left in between. This CDR3 is 16 amino acids long. The CDR3 nucleotides read TGTGCCAGCAGTTCACGGGACATAAGCTCCTACAATGAGCAGTTCTTC. Translated, it gives CASSSRDISSYNEQFF.

This clonotype has more than one count but fewer than ten. The J gene is TRBJ1-5, the V gene TRBV6-1; a possible D gene is TRBD1 (6 bases). The CDR3 is 15 residues long. Germline assignment: CDR1 MNHNS and CDR2 SASEGT. Trimming removed 6 bases at V and 6 bases at J, with 18 bases between. CDR3 sequence reads: CASSPMGGGGQPQHF. CDR3 coding DNA: TGTGCCAGCAGCCCCATGGGGGGGGGCGGTCAGCCCCAGCATTTT.

The chain recombines TRBV5-6 with TRBJ2-1, with 12 nucleotides matching TRBD1. Germline-derived CDR1 and CDR2 are SGHDT and YYEEEE. V lost 0 bases and J lost 8; bases outside the gene matches: 9. The CDR3 runs to 17 residues. The CDR3 DNA reads TGTGCCAGCAGCTTGGGTAGGGACAGGGGGCTACGGGATGAGCAGTTCTTC. Translating it yields CASSLGRDRGLRDEQFF.

The J gene is TRBJ2-1, the V gene TRBV7-3, with 8 bases aligning to TRBD2. Unmatched junction bases numbered 4, after V lost 2 bases and J lost 7 bases. The CDR3 runs to 14 residues. The germline CDR1 and CDR2 sequences are SGHTA and FQGTGA. The CDR3 sequence: CASSLLPSGNEQFF. In DNA form, the CDR3 reads TGTGCCAGCAGCTTATTGCCTAGCGGGAATGAGCAGTTCTTC. The variable domain in full, completed from reference TRBV7-3 and TRBJ2-1, reads GAGVSQTPSNKVTEKGKYVELRCDPISGHTALYWYRQSLGQGPEFLIYFQGTGAADDSGLPNDRFFAVRPEGSVSTLKIQRTERGDSAVYLCASSLLPSGNEQFFGPGTRLTVL.

This clonotype came up a few times. The rearrangement uses TRBV10-3 and TRBJ2-7; possible D gene TRBD2, 6 bases. CDR1 and CDR2 (germline): ENHRY, SYGVKD. CDR3 length: 15 residues. The V end lost 2 bases, the J end lost 6 bases, and 17 bases lay between the germline ends. CDR3 nucleotides: TGTGCCATCAGTGAGGGGACTGAGAGGGGACCCGAGCAGTACTTC. This sequence encodes CAISEGTERGPEQYF.

CDR3 residues: CASSPRDRLTGELFF. DNA for the CDR3: TGTGCCAGCTCACCTCGGGACAGGCTGACCGGGGAGCTGTTTTTT. The chain uses TRBV18 and TRBJ2-2, with TRBD1 matching over 8 bases. Germline assignment: CDR1 KGHSH and CDR2 LQKENI. V dropped 3 bases and J dropped 5; count of bases not matched to a gene: 5. This CDR3 has 15 residues.

This clonotype appeared a few times. The chain joins TRBV2 to TRBJ2-2; possible D gene TRBD2, 6 bases. Germline CDR1 and CDR2: SNHLY and FYNNEI. The CDR3 loop spans 14 amino acids. V lost 2 bases to trimming and J lost 7 bases, with 11 bases between them. CDR3 sequence: CASSELSSGGELFF. Here the CDR3 DNA reads TGTGCCAGCAGTGAATTAAGTAGCGGCGGGGAGCTGTTTTTT.

Comments on this clonotype: A much bigger clone sits one base away, suggesting this may be a read error. The genes are TRBV10-3 and TRBJ2-7; D not certain. CDR1 ENHRY and CDR2 SYGVKD come from the germline V gene. This CDR3 has 11 residues. Between the trimmed V and J ends, which lost 3 bases and 10 bases, there was a span of 10 bases. This chain's CDR3 is CAISDKGSQYF. The CDR3 DNA sequence: TGTGCCATCAGTGACAAGGGTTCTCAGTACTTC.